This TCR beta chain is from a study of T cell changes during pregnancy in multiple sclerosis. The protocol was immunoSEQ multiplex PCR, while the TCRdb copy is restricted to in-frame clones and leaves out a portion. Of around 85,000 clones in the sample, around 90% were seen once. This CDR3 has 13 residues. Trimming removed 5 bases from V and 2 bases from J, with 10 bases in between. Germline V CDR1 and CDR2: SEHNR, FQNEAQ (reference sequence). The chain employs TRBV7-9 and TRBJ2-7; maybe TRBD1 (5 bases). This TCR derives from a female donor in good health, serving as a control in a pregnancy study. Some clones in this sample may be carry-over from other donors' samples. This material consisted of PBMCs, taken in the first trimester of pregnancy. The CDR3 DNA reads as TGTGCCAGCAGCGACCCCAGGGCCTACGAGCAGTACTTC. Amino acid sequence: CASSDPRAYEQYF.